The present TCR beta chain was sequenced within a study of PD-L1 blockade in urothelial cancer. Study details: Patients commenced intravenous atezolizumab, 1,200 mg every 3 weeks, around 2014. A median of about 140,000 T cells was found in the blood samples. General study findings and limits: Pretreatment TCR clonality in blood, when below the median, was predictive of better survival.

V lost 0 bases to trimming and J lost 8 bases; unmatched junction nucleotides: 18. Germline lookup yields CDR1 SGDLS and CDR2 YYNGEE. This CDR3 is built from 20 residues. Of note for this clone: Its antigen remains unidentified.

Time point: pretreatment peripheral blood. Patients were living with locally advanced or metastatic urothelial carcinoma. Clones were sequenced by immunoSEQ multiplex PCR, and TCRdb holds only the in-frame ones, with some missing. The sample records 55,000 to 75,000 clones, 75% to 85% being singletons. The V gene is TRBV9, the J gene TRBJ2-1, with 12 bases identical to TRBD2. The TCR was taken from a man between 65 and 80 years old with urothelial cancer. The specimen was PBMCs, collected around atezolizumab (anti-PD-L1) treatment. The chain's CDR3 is CASSVEHTSGRPWVTDEQFF. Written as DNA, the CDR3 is TGTGCCAGCAGCGTAGAGCATACTAGCGGGAGGCCCTGGGTTACAGATGAGCAGTTCTTC.